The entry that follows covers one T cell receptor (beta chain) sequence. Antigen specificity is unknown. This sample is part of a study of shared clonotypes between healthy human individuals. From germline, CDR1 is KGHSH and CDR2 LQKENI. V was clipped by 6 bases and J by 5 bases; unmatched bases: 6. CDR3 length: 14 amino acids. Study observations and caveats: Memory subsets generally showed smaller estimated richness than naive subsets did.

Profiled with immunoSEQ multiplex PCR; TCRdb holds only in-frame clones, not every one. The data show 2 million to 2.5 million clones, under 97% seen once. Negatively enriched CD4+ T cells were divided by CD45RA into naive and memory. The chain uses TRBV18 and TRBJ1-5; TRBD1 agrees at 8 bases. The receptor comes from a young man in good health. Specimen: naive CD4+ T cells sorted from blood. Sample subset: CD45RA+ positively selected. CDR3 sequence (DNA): TGTGCCAGCTCGATCGGGACAGGCCATCAGCCCCAGCATTTT. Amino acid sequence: CASSIGTGHQPQHF.